The 20 T cell receptor beta chains below all came from one sample that was sequenced in a study of T-cell reconstitution after alpha-beta-depleted transplantation in children. Unique molecular identifiers featured in how the TCRbeta library was prepared. TCRdb passed the PCR reads through MiXCR, listing each CDR3 protein once. Seen here are 98,000 or so distinct CDR3 sequences, around 22% observed once, and the top ten hold about a fifth. The source was PBMCs, collected before TCRalphabeta/CD19-depleted stem cell transplant. Receptors originate from a boy between 2 and 15 years old with acute lymphoblastic leukemia, due to receive a stem cell transplant.

This sequence joins TRBV5-1 and TRBJ2-3; D might be TRBD1 (5 bases). Trimming took off 3 bases at V and 4 bases at J, with 9 bases between the two ends. CDR3 size: 13 residues. The germline V gene has CDR1 SGHRS and CDR2 YFSETQ. CDR3 in amino acids: CASSSQGADTQYF. In nucleotides, the CDR3 is TGCGCCAGCAGCTCCCAAGGGGCAGATACGCAGTATTTT.

A few counts support this clonotype. This CDR3 is CATSREPSTDTQYF. Here the CDR3 DNA reads TGTGCCACCAGCAGAGAGCCTAGCACAGATACGCAGTATTTT. This chain connects TRBV15 to TRBJ2-3; D call uncertain. V shed 0 bases and J shed 0 bases, with 4 bases lying between them. Per germline, CDR1 LNHNV and CDR2 YYDKDF (reference sequence). The CDR3 has 14 amino acids.

The rearrangement links TRBV29-1 to TRBJ1-1, with D possibly matching TRBD1 (5 bases). The length of the CDR3 is 13 residues. Trimming took 2 bases from V and 5 from J, leaving 12 bases between them. CDR1 is SQVTM and CDR2 is ANQGSEA in the germline V gene. The CDR3 spells CSVERQEGTEAFF. DNA of the CDR3: TGCAGCGTTGAAAGGCAGGAGGGGACTGAAGCTTTCTTT.

This clonotype was seen a few times. The chain has TRBV20-1 and TRBJ1-4; D remains ambiguous. This CDR3 region has 11 residues. CDR1 DFQATT and CDR2 SNEGSKA come from the germline V gene (reference sequence). Deletions cut 6 bases from V and 13 bases from J, with 15 bases between. The chain's CDR3 is CSAILTTGLFF. The CDR3, as DNA: TGCAGTGCCATTCTGACGACTGGACTGTTTTTT.

This chain joins TRBV10-1 and TRBJ2-7; unclear D gene. Germline V CDR1 and CDR2: WNHNN, SYGVQD (reference sequence). The CDR3 covers 12 residues. With 6 bases removed from V and 5 bases from J, the gap between germline ends came to 11 bases. The CDR3 bases are TGCGCCAGCAGCGAAAACACCGACGAGCAGTACTTC. Protein product: CASSENTDEQYF.

This clonotype has a handful of counts. The chain recombines TRBV24-1 with TRBJ2-7; 9 bases agree with TRBD1. With V trimmed by 5 bases and J by 3 bases, 4 bases remained unmatched. This CDR3 comprises 14 residues. Germline CDR1 and CDR2: KGHDR and SFDVKD. CDR3 in amino acids: CATSAWDRVYEQYF. The CDR3 DNA is TGTGCCACCAGTGCTTGGGACAGGGTCTACGAGCAGTACTTC.

The sample holds a few counts of this clonotype. The rearrangement joins TRBV6-1 to TRBJ2-1; a possible D gene is TRBD2 (5 bases). The V gene lost 6 bases and the J gene lost 0 bases, with 12 bases spanning the gap. Germline lookup yields CDR1 MNHNS and CDR2 SASEGT. This CDR3 has 15 amino acids. The chain's CDR3 is CASSRTGSSYNEQFF. The CDR3 region has the DNA TGTGCCAGCAGCCGTACGGGAAGCTCCTACAATGAGCAGTTCTTC.

This clonotype came up a few times. This chain uses TRBV30 with TRBJ2-2; tentatively, D is TRBD1 (5 bases). CDR3 size: 13 residues. Germline V CDR1 and CDR2: GTSNPN, SVGIG (reference sequence). V was shortened by 1 base and J by 7 bases, with 10 bases between the two germline ends. The CDR3 reads CAWSGDSHGELFF. The CDR3 DNA follows: TGTGCCTGGAGTGGTGACAGTCACGGGGAGCTGTTTTTT.

This clonotype was observed many times. This chain connects TRBV12-3 or TRBV12-4 to TRBJ2-7; the D is unclear. With 11 bases removed from V and 3 bases from J, the gap between germline ends came to 20 bases. The CDR3 runs 14 residues. The chain's CDR3 is CASTKRAGLYEQYF. For the CDR3, the DNA is TGTGCCTCAACAAAAAGGGCTGGGCTCTACGAGCAGTACTTC.

At least ten counts were recorded for this clonotype. This rearrangement joins TRBV7-9 to TRBJ1-1, with D hard to call. This CDR3 has 12 amino acids. Trimming pared 3 bases from V and 1 base from J, leaving 3 bases between. The germline V gene has CDR1 SEHNR and CDR2 FQNEAQ (reference sequence). CDR3 DNA: TGTGCCAGCAGCTTCGGGAACACTGAAGCTTTCTTT. Translation: CASSFGNTEAFF.

The table lists this clonotype with a few counts. This chain's CDR3 is CASRLESVNIQYF. The CDR3 DNA sequence: TGTGCCAGCAGGCTAGAGTCGGTAAACATTCAGTACTTC. The chain recombines TRBV28 with TRBJ2-4; D uncertain. V was trimmed by 6 bases and J by 6 bases, leaving 12 bases between them. This CDR3 is built from 13 residues. From germline, CDR1 is MDHEN and CDR2 SYDVKM. Looking up the rest from reference TRBV28 and TRBJ2-4 gives the full variable domain: DVKVTQSSRYLVKRTGEKVFLECVQDMDHENMFWYRQDPGLGLRLIYFSYDVKMKEKGDIPEGYSVSREKKERFSLILESASTNQTSMYLCASRLESVNIQYFGAGTRLSVL.

V usage is TRBV20-1 and J usage is TRBJ2-1; maybe TRBD2 (7 bases). This CDR3 comprises 13 residues. The V and J ends lost 5 bases and 8 bases respectively, with 16 bases between them. Germline CDR1 DFQATT, CDR2 SNEGSKA (reference sequence). The CDR3 region is CSASSGGQYEQFF. In nucleotides, the CDR3 is TGCAGTGCTTCTAGCGGAGGACAGTATGAGCAGTTCTTC.

In this sample, this clonotype turned up a few times. The chain has TRBV15 and TRBJ2-5; the D gene is possibly TRBD1 (5 bases). This CDR3 has 13 residues. Per germline, CDR1 LNHNV and CDR2 YYDKDF (reference sequence). V was trimmed by 1 base and J by 2 bases, leaving 5 bases between them. CDR3 in DNA: TGTGCCACCAGCAGAGGACAGCAAGAGACCCAGTACTTC. Its protein product is CATSRGQQETQYF.

This clonotype has more than one count but fewer than ten. The chain couples TRBV20-1 to TRBJ2-1, with 9 bases identical to TRBD2. J was trimmed by 0 bases and V by 6 bases; bases with no gene match: 18. The V gene's germline CDR1 is DFQATT and CDR2 SNEGSKA (reference sequence). CDR3 length: 19 amino acids. CDR3 sequence reads: CSAQSFLTGSGSSYNEQFF. CDR3 nucleotide sequence: TGCAGTGCCCAGTCATTCCTAACGGGTAGCGGGAGCTCCTACAATGAGCAGTTCTTC.

The rearrangement links TRBV9 to TRBJ1-1, with D uncertain. The CDR3 spans 13 residues. V lost 0 bases, J lost 6 bases, and 9 bases lay in between. Germline CDR1 SGDLS, CDR2 YYNGEE. The CDR3 spells CASSVVGNPEAFF. The CDR3 DNA sequence: TGTGCCAGCAGCGTAGTCGGGAATCCTGAAGCTTTCTTT.

V usage is TRBV11-2 and J usage is TRBJ2-7; TRBD1 aligns across 8 bases. The CDR3 spans 17 residues. The V and J ends lost 5 bases and 6 bases, in that order; junction bases with no gene match: 18. Germline V gene lookup returns CDR1 SGHAT and CDR2 FQNNGV. The CDR3 protein is CASSPGPPTGVGGEQYF. The CDR3 region has the DNA TGTGCCAGCAGCCCCGGCCCCCCGACAGGGGTAGGGGGCGAGCAGTACTTC.

The V gene is TRBV27, the J gene TRBJ2-5, with D unresolved. Germline CDR1 reads MNHEY; CDR2 reads SMNVEV (reference sequence). The CDR3 extends over 13 amino acids. Trimming pared 3 bases from V and 5 bases from J, leaving 10 bases between. The CDR3 region has the DNA TGTGCCAGCAGTTTGGGTCACGGGGAGACCCAGTACTTC. This codes for CASSLGHGETQYF.

The gene calls are TRBV15 and TRBJ1-3; no clear D. This CDR3 region has 15 residues. Trimming shortened V by 8 bases and J by 0 bases, and 14 bases separated the two germline ends. Germline V gene lookup returns CDR1 LNHNV and CDR2 YYDKDF (reference sequence). The CDR3 region is CATGYGDPSGNTIYF. CDR3 DNA sequence: TGTGCCACCGGATACGGCGACCCCTCTGGAAACACCATATATTTT.

V and J are TRBV6-2 or TRBV6-3 and TRBJ2-2; TRBD2 matches at 10 bases. V dropped 5 bases and J dropped 4; count of bases not matched to a gene: 1. Germline CDR1 MNHEY, CDR2 SVGEGT. CDR3 length equals 14 residues. The CDR3, as DNA: TGTGCCAGCAGTAGCGGGAGGGCCACCGGGGAGCTGTTTTTT. Residues: CASSSGRATGELFF.

In regard to this clonotype: Since the CDR3 does not end with the conserved phenylalanine or tryptophan, this likely comes from a read error. The V call is TRBV6-4, the J call TRBJ2-1; 13 bases are a match to TRBD2. The CDR3 is made up of 14 amino acids. Trimming removed 4 bases from V and 6 bases from J; junction bases left unmatched: 0. The germline V gene encodes CDR1 MRHNA and CDR2 SNTAGT. This CDR3 reads CASSGLAGGNEQFI. CDR3 DNA: TGTGCCAGCAGTGGACTAGCGGGAGGCAATGAGCAGTTCATC.